The 24 T cell receptor beta chains below were found in one sample sequenced in a study of blood T cell repertoires in COVID-19. The data were produced by immunoSEQ multiplex PCR, yet TCRdb's version contains in-frame clones alone and is incomplete. The table lists about 260,000 clones, 88% of them singletons, with around 2.9% in the top ten. The sample was PBMCs or T cells enriched from blood (not recorded which). These TCRs come from a woman between 50 and 59 years old who had recovered from COVID-19.

The V and J genes are TRBV6-2 or TRBV6-3 and TRBJ1-5; TRBD1 is a possible D gene (5 bases). There are 15 residues in the CDR3. V shed 6 bases and J shed 5 bases, with 17 bases lying between them. The germline V gene encodes CDR1 MNHEY and CDR2 SVGEGT. The DNA of the CDR3 is TGTGCCAGCAGCTCAGGGTTAATTAAATATCAGCCCCAGCATTTT. Translating it yields CASSSGLIKYQPQHF.

This chain joins TRBV29-1 and TRBJ1-1; D call uncertain. CDR1 and CDR2 from the germline V gene are SQVTM and ANQGSEA. This CDR3 spans 14 amino acids. With 5 bases removed from V and 1 base from J, the gap between germline ends came to 14 bases. CDR3 coding DNA: TGCAGCGTTAAGAGAGGAGTGACGAACACTGAAGCTTTCTTT. As protein: CSVKRGVTNTEAFF. The full variable domain, completed using reference TRBV29-1 and TRBJ1-1, is SAVISQKPSRDICQRGTSLTIQCQVDSQVTMMFWYRQQPGQSLTLIATANQGSEATYESGFVIDKFPISRPNLTFSTLTVSNMSPEDSSIYLCSVKRGVTNTEAFFGQGTRLTVV.

This clone was seen a few times. The same CDR3 arises from other DNA sequences in this sample as well. This chain joins TRBV11-2 and TRBJ1-3; possible D gene TRBD1, 6 bases. Deletions cut 5 bases from V and 1 base from J, with 9 bases between. CDR1 and CDR2 from the germline V gene are SGHAT and FQNNGV. The CDR3 loop spans 14 amino acids. The DNA of the CDR3 is TGTGCCAGCAGCCCGAGGGGGTCTGGAAACACCATATATTTT. This translates into CASSPRGSGNTIYF.

J is TRBJ2-6 and V is TRBV10-1; TRBD2 agrees at 9 bases. The CDR3 extends over 19 amino acids. Germline CDR1 and CDR2: WNHNN and SYGVQD (reference sequence). J lost 0 bases, V lost 6 bases, and 12 bases had no gene match. DNA for the CDR3: TGCGCCAGCAGGAGAAACCAGGCTAGCGGGAACTCTGGGGCCAACGTCCTGACTTTC. This translates into CASRRNQASGNSGANVLTF.

A remark on this clone: Other DNA sequences in this sample translate to the same CDR3. The V call is TRBV20-1, the J call TRBJ1-3; no clear D gene. V lost 4 bases and J 3 bases, leaving 4 bases between the germline ends. Germline CDR1 is DFQATT and CDR2 is SNEGSKA (reference sequence). The CDR3 is 11 amino acids. The CDR3 DNA follows: TGCAGTGCTACTCGTGGAAACACCATATATTTT. Its protein product is CSATRGNTIYF.

This clone has a handful of counts. The rearrangement joins TRBV20-1 to TRBJ2-1; D gene ambiguous. The germline V gene encodes CDR1 DFQATT and CDR2 SNEGSKA (reference sequence). V was clipped by 3 bases and J by 8 bases, with 8 bases between them. The length of the CDR3 is 11 residues. This chain's CDR3 is CSASVTYEQFF. Written as DNA, the CDR3 is TGCAGTGCTAGTGTGACATATGAGCAGTTCTTC.

The chain has TRBV7-3 and TRBJ2-2; no definite D call. V lost 0 bases to trimming and J lost 4 bases, with 6 bases between them. The germline CDR1 and CDR2 sequences are SGHTA and FQGTGA. This CDR3 is 14 amino acids long. CDR3 region: CASSLTPGTGELFF. The CDR3 nucleotides are TGTGCCAGCAGCTTAACTCCGGGCACCGGGGAGCTGTTTTTT.

V is TRBV11-3 and J is TRBJ2-1, with D perhaps TRBD1 (6 bases). Germline V lookup: CDR1 SGHNT, CDR2 YENEEA. The germline V and J ends were trimmed by 3 bases and 12 bases, with 15 bases remaining between them. The CDR3 has 13 amino acids. The CDR3 DNA reads TGTGCCAGCAGCTTGGGGACAAAAACGCGGCAGTTCTTC. Its translation: CASSLGTKTRQFF.

The chain has TRBV28 and TRBJ2-5; the match to TRBD2 covers 11 bases. Trimming at V came to 1 base and at J to 1 base, leaving 2 bases not matched to a gene. The CDR3 is 16 residues long. Germline V CDR1 and CDR2: MDHEN, SYDVKM. CDR3 amino acids: CASSLLLAGAQETQYF. The DNA of the CDR3 is TGTGCCAGCAGTTTATTACTAGCGGGAGCCCAAGAGACCCAGTACTTC.

The chain's CDR3 is CASSHSHEQFF. DNA of the CDR3: TGTGCCAGCAGCCATAGCCATGAGCAGTTCTTC. The chain is built from TRBV3-1 (or the pseudogene TRBV3-2) and TRBJ2-1; D ambiguous. This CDR3 has 11 residues. Trimming cost V 3 bases and J 8 bases, with 5 bases left between them. In germline, CDR1 is LGHDT, CDR2 YNNKEL (reference sequence).

This clone was seen only a few times. V and J are TRBV4-1 and TRBJ2-1; 7 bases align to TRBD2. This CDR3 has 17 amino acids. With 3 bases clipped from V and 5 bases from J, the junction kept 13 bases outside the gene matches. The germline V gene encodes CDR1 MGHRA and CDR2 YSYEKL. The CDR3 bases are TGCGCCAGCAGCCAGGCCACACGGACTAGGAACGACAATGAGCAGTTCTTC. Encoded protein: CASSQATRTRNDNEQFF.

J is TRBJ1-1 and V is TRBV6-5; 7 bases fit TRBD1. The CDR3 is made up of 13 amino acids. Germline values: CDR1 MNHEY, CDR2 SVGAGI. The J segment lost 4 bases and the V segment lost 6 bases, leaving 5 bases of the junction unmatched. CDR3 sequence reads: CASRFRGATEAFF. Here the CDR3 DNA reads TGTGCCAGCAGATTCAGGGGGGCCACTGAAGCTTTCTTT.

The rearrangement joins TRBV28 to TRBJ2-1, with 11 nucleotides matching TRBD2. V lost 5 bases to trimming and J lost 3 bases; unmatched junction nucleotides: 3. The CDR3 is 15 residues long. Per germline, CDR1 MDHEN and CDR2 SYDVKM. CDR3 DNA sequence: TGTGCCAGCAGTGAGACTAGCGGGAACTACAATGAGCAGTTCTTC. Protein sequence: CASSETSGNYNEQFF.

This clone has just one count. The gene calls are TRBV4-3 and TRBJ1-5; D remains ambiguous. The V and J ends lost 0 bases and 3 bases respectively, with 15 bases between them. The V gene's germline CDR1 is LGHNA and CDR2 YSLEER. The CDR3 covers 17 residues. The CDR3 spells CASSQELPNGDNQPQHF. In DNA, the CDR3 is TGCGCCAGCAGCCAAGAACTACCCAACGGCGACAATCAGCCCCAGCATTTT.

The rearrangement links TRBV15 to TRBJ2-1, with unresolved D. Trimming removed 1 base at V and 0 bases at J, with 10 bases between. Germline V CDR1 and CDR2: LNHNV, YYDKDF (reference sequence). This CDR3 spans 16 amino acids. The chain's CDR3 is CATSRGGVGSYNEQFF. In nucleotides, the CDR3 is TGTGCCACCAGCAGAGGAGGAGTTGGCTCCTACAATGAGCAGTTCTTC.

The rearrangement uses TRBV4-1 and TRBJ1-1; possibly TRBD1 for D (6 bases). Germline assignment: CDR1 MGHRA and CDR2 YSYEKL. V was shortened by 4 bases and J by 4 bases, with 22 bases between the two germline ends. The CDR3 contains 17 residues. The CDR3 loop is CASSLKGQQGGITEAFF. As DNA, the CDR3 is TGCGCCAGCAGCCTCAAGGGGCAACAGGGAGGGATCACTGAAGCTTTCTTT.

The chain recombines TRBV6-5 with TRBJ1-1, with TRBD1 as a possible D gene (6 bases). V lost 0 bases to trimming and J lost 1 base, with 9 bases between them. This CDR3 comprises 15 residues. The germline V gene has CDR1 MNHEY and CDR2 SVGAGI. CDR3 bases: TGTGCCAGCAGTTACTCTGCAGGGGCGAACACTGAAGCTTTCTTT. This encodes CASSYSAGANTEAFF.

The chain employs TRBV24-1 and TRBJ1-5, with 8 nucleotides matching TRBD1. Looked up from germline, CDR1 is KGHDR and CDR2 is SFDVKD. The length of the CDR3 is 16 residues. J lost 4 bases, V lost 4 bases, and 8 bases had no gene match. CDR3 nucleotide sequence: TGTGCCACCAGTGACTCGGACAGGGCATCTAATCAGCCCCAGCATTTT. Amino acid sequence: CATSDSDRASNQPQHF.

This clone was observed a few times. The chain carries TRBV6-5 and TRBJ2-2; D remains ambiguous. The CDR3 loop spans 15 amino acids. The ends were cut back, 5 bases at V and 0 bases at J, with 10 bases in the middle. Germline CDR1 is MNHEY and CDR2 is SVGAGI. CDR3 protein: CASSRNGANTGELFF. Written as DNA, the CDR3 is TGTGCCAGCAGTCGCAACGGAGCGAACACCGGGGAGCTGTTTTTT.

The J gene is TRBJ1-3, the V gene TRBV13; D ambiguous. The CDR3 loop spans 14 amino acids. V shed 5 bases and J shed 4 bases, with 12 bases lying between them. Germline V gives CDR1 PRHDT, CDR2 FYEKMQ (reference sequence). CDR3 DNA: TGTGCCAGCAGCCGCGGGAGAACCGGAAACACCATATATTTT. Translation gives CASSRGRTGNTIYF.

The chain combines TRBV21-1 with TRBJ1-1; the table's D call, TRBD1, has no DNA check behind it. TRBV21-1 is given as a pseudogene. CDR3 length: 16 residues. The CDR3 here is CASSKGRQAMNTEAFF. CDR3 DNA: TGTGCCAGCAGCAAAGGCCGGCAGGCCATGAACACTGAAGCTTTCTTT.

The chain joins TRBV2 to TRBJ1-1, with unresolved D. V lost 7 bases to trimming and J lost 1 base, with 10 bases between them. CDR1 and CDR2 (germline): SNHLY, FYNNEI. The CDR3 is made up of 13 amino acids. CDR3 DNA: TGTGCCAGCACCCGACGGGAGAACACTGAAGCTTTCTTT. This encodes CASTRRENTEAFF.

In this sample, this clone turned up once. The rearrangement joins TRBV5-1 to TRBJ2-5; tentatively, D is TRBD1 (6 bases). Germline CDR1 and CDR2: SGHRS and YFSETQ. V was trimmed by 4 bases and J by 5 bases, leaving 18 bases between them. The CDR3 totals 15 residues. This CDR3 reads CASSNAQGYSETQYF. The CDR3 DNA reads TGCGCCAGCAGCAATGCCCAGGGGTACTCGGAGACCCAGTACTTC.

This clone appeared once. The chain employs TRBV2 and TRBJ1-2; 11 bases match TRBD1. CDR1 is SNHLY, CDR2 FYNNEI, per germline. The CDR3 has 15 residues. J gave up 3 bases and V 6 bases, and 6 bases lay outside the gene matches. CDR3 coding DNA: TGTGCCAGCAGGAGGACAGGGGGCGTGGACTATGGCTACACCTTC. This translates into CASRRTGGVDYGYTF.